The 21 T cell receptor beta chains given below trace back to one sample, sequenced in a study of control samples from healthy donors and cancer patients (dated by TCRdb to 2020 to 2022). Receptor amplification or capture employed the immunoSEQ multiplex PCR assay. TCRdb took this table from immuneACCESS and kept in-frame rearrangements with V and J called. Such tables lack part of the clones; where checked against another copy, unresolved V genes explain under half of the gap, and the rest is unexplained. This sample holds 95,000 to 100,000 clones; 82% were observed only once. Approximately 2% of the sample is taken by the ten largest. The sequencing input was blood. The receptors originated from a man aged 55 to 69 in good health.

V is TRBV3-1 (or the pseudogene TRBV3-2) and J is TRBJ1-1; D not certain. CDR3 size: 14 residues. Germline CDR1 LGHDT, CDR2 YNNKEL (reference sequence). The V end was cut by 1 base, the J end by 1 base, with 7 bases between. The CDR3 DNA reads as TGTGCCAGCAGCCAAGGCGTGTCGAACACTGAAGCTTTCTTT. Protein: CASSQGVSNTEAFF.

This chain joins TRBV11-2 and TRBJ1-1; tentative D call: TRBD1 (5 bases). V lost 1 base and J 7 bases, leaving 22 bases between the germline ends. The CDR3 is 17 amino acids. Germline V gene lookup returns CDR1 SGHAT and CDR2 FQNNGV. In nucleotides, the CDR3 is TGTGCCAGCAGCTTAGCTGGGAGTGGCGGGGGGGGTTTTGAAGCTTTCTTT. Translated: CASSLAGSGGGGFEAFF. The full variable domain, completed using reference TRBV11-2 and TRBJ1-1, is EAGVAQSPRYKIIEKRQSVAFWCNPISGHATLYWYQQILGQGPKLLIQFQNNGVVDDSQLPKDRFSAERLKGVDSTLKIQPAKLEDSAVYLCASSLAGSGGGGFEAFFGQGTRLTVV.

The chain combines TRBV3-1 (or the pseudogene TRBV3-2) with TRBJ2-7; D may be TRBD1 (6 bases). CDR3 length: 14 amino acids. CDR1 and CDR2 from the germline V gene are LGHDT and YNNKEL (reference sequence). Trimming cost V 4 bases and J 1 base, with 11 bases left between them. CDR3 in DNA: TGTGCCAGCAGCCTGGGACACCCATCCTACGAGCAGTACTTC. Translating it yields CASSLGHPSYEQYF.

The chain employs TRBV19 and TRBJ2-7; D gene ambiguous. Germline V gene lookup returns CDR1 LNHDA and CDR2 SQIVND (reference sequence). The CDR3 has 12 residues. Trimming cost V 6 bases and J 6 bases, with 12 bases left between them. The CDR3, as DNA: TGTGCCAGTAGCGATTTCAGTGGCGAGCAGTACTTC. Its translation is CASSDFSGEQYF. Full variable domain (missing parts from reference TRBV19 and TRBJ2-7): DGGITQSPKYLFRKEGQNVTLSCEQNLNHDAMYWYRQDPGQGLRLIYYSQIVNDFQKGDIAEGYSVSREKKESFPLTVTSAQKNPTAFYLCASSDFSGEQYFGPGTRLTVT.

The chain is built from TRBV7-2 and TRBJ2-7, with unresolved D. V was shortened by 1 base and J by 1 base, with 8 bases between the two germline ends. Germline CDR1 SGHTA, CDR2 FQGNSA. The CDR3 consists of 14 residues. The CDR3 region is CASSLVAQSYEQYF. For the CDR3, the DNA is TGTGCCAGCAGCTTAGTGGCGCAGTCCTACGAGCAGTACTTC. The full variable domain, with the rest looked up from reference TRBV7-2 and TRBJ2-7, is GAGVSQSPSNKVTEKGKDVELRCDPISGHTALYWYRQSLGQGLEFLIYFQGNSAPDKSGLPSDRFSAERTGGSVSTLTIQRTQQEDSAVYLCASSLVAQSYEQYFGPGTRLTVT.

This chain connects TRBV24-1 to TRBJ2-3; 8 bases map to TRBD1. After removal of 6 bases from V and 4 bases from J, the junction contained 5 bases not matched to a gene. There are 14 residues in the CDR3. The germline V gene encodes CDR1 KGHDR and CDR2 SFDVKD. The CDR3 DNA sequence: TGTGCCACCAGTTCCGGACAGGGAGCAGATACGCAGTATTTT. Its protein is CATSSGQGADTQYF.

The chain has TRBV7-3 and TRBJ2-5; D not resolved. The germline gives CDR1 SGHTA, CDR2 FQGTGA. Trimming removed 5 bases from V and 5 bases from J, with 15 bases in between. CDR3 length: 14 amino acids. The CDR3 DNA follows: TGTGCCAGCAGCCCCCGTGGGCTAAGGGAGACCCAGTACTTC. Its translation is CASSPRGLRETQYF. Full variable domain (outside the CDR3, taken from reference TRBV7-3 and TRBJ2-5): GAGVSQTPSNKVTEKGKYVELRCDPISGHTALYWYRQSLGQGPEFLIYFQGTGAADDSGLPNDRFFAVRPEGSVSTLKIQRTERGDSAVYLCASSPRGLRETQYFGPGTRLLVL.

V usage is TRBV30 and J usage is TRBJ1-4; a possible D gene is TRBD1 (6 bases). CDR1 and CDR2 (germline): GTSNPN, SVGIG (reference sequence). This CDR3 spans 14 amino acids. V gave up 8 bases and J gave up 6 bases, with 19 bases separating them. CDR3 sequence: CAGRGRGAYEKLFF. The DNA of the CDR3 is TGTGCCGGAAGGGGCAGGGGCGCTTATGAAAAACTGTTTTTT.

This chain's CDR3 is CASSAQTGRRVDTQYF. CDR3 coding DNA: TGTGCCAGCAGCGCCCAGACAGGGAGGCGGGTAGATACGCAGTATTTT. The gene calls are TRBV9 and TRBJ2-3, with D tentatively TRBD1 (7 bases). This CDR3 contains 16 residues. The germline gives CDR1 SGDLS, CDR2 YYNGEE. Trimming took off 3 bases at V and 5 bases at J, with 19 bases between the two ends.

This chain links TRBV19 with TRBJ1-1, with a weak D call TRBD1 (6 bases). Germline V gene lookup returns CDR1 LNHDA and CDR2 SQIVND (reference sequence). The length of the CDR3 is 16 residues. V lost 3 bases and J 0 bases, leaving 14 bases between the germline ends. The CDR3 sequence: CASSMYRDPMNTEAFF. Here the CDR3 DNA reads TGTGCCAGTAGTATGTACAGGGACCCGATGAACACTGAAGCTTTCTTT.

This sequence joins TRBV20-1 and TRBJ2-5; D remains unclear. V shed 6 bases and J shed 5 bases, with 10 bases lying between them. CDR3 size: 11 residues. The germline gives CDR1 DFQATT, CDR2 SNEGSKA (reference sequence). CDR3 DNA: TGCAGTGCCAAAGTTGGGGAGACCCAGTACTTC. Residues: CSAKVGETQYF.

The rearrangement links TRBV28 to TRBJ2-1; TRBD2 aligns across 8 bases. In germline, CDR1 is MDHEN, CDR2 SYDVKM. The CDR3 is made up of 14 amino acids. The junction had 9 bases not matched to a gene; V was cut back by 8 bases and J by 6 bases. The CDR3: CASSRAGETNEQFF. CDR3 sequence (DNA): TGTGCCAGCTCCCGAGCGGGAGAGACCAATGAGCAGTTCTTC. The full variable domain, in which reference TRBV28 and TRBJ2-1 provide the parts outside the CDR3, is DVKVTQSSRYLVKRTGEKVFLECVQDMDHENMFWYRQDPGLGLRLIYFSYDVKMKEKGDIPEGYSVSREKKERFSLILESASTNQTSMYLCASSRAGETNEQFFGPGTRLTVL.

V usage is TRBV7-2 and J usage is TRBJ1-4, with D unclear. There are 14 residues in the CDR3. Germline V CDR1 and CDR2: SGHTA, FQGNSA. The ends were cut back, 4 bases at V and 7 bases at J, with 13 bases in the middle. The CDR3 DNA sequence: TGTGCCAGCAGCTCCAGGCGGGGTGGTGAAAAACTGTTTTTT. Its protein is CASSSRRGGEKLFF.

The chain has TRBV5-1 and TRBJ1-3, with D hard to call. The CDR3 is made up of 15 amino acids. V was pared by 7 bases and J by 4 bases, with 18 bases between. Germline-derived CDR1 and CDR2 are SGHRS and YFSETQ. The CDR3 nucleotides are TGCGCCAGCTCGAACGGACCCGGAGAAGGAAACACCATATATTTT. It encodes CASSNGPGEGNTIYF.

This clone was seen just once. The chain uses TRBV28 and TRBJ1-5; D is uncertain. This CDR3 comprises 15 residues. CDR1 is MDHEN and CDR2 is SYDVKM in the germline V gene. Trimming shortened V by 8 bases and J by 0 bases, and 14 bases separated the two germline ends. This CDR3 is CASSLGSYSNQPQHF. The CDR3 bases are TGTGCCAGCTCCTTGGGCAGCTATAGCAATCAGCCCCAGCATTTT.

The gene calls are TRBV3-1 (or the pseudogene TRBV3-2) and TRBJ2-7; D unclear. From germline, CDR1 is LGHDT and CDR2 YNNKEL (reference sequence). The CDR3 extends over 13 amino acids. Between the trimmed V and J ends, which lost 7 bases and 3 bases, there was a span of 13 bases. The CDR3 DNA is TGTGCCAGCACCCGCAGCCCTAACTACGAGCAGTACTTC. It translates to CASTRSPNYEQYF.

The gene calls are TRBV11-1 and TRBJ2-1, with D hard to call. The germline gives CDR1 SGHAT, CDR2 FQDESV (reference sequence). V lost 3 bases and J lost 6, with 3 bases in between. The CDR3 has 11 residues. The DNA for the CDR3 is TGTGCCAGCAGCTTTGGCAATGAGCAGTTCTTC. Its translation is CASSFGNEQFF.

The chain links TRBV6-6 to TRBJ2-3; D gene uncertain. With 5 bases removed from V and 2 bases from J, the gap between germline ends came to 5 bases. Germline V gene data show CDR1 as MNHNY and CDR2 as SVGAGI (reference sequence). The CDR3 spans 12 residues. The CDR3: CASSLYTDTQYF. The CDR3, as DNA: TGTGCCAGCAGTCTATACACAGATACGCAGTATTTT.

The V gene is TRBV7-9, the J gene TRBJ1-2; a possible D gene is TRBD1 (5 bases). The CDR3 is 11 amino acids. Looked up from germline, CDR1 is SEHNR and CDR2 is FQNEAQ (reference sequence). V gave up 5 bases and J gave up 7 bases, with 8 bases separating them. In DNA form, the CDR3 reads TGTGCCAGCAGCCCAGGGATTGGCTACACCTTC. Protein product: CASSPGIGYTF.

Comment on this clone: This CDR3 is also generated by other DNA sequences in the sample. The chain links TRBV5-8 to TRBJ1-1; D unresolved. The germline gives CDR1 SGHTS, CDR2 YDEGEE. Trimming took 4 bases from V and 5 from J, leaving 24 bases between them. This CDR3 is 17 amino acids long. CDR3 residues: CASSIGPIGLLLTEAFF. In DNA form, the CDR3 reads TGTGCCAGCAGCATTGGGCCAATAGGGTTGTTATTGACTGAAGCTTTCTTT.

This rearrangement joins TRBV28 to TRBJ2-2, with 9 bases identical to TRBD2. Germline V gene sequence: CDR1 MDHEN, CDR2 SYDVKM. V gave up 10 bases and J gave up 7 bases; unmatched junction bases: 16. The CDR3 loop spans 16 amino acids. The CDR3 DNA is TGTGCCACCAAGGGGGCCTGGACTAGCGACCGCGGGGAGCTGTTTTTT. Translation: CATKGAWTSDRGELFF.